These T cell receptor beta chains were read from a single sample in a study of response to subunit inactivated influenza vaccine. TCRdb re-analysed the RT-PCR reads in MiXCR, keeping a single row per CDR3 protein. The data hold approximately 530,000 distinct CDR3 sequences, with 13% observed a single time. The sample here was PBMCs from blood, taken 35 to 45 days after vaccination. The origin of the receptors is a man aged 50-59 years who received an inactivated influenza vaccine. Each CDR3 is given with its conserved first and last residue. The D gene is left open where the match is weak. Part of the rows lack a size; the others show once, few, many or a class for expanded clones.

once TRBD2 TRBJ2-7 TRBV5-1 TGCGCCAGCAGCCCCCTGGGACTAGCTAAGAACGAGCAGTACTTC CASSPLGLAKNEQYF
NA NA TRBJ1-5 TRBV4-1 TGCGCCAGCAGCCAAGATCTAGCAGGGGCTCAGCCCCAGCATTTT CASSQDLAGAQPQHF
few NA TRBJ1-2 TRBV6-1 TGTGCCAGCAGTGCTGGACAGATCTATGGCTACACCTTC CASSAGQIYGYTF
few TRBD2 TRBJ2-7 TRBV27 TGTGCCAGCAGTTTCGGGGGAGGGCACTCCTACGAGCAGTACTTC CASSFGGGHSYEQYF
NA TRBD2 TRBJ2-5 TRBV2 TGTGCCAGCAGTTTTCAGCTAGGACTAGCGGAACAAGAGACCCAGTACTTC CASSFQLGLAEQETQYF
few TRBD2 TRBJ2-1 TRBV6-1 TGTGCCAGCAGCCTAGCGAGCGGGGGTTACGATGAGCAGTTCTTC CASSLASGGYDEQFF
once TRBD2 TRBJ2-1 TRBV20-1 TGCAGTGCTAGACGGACTAGCGGGGGTCGGGATGAGCAGTTCTTC CSARRTSGGRDEQFF
few NA TRBJ2-5 TRBV20-1 TGCAGTGCTGCCGATCAGGAAGAGACCCAGTACTTC CSAADQEETQYF
many TRBD1 TRBJ1-5 TRBV28 TGTGCCAGCAGTGGGGGACAGGGGTTAAGAGGCAATCAGCCCCAGCATTTT CASSGGQGLRGNQPQHF
few NA TRBJ2-3 TRBV29-1 TGCAGCGGAGGACCCGACAATACGCAGTATTTT CSGGPDNTQYF
few TRBD2 TRBJ2-3 TRBV13 TGTGCCAGCAGCCTCGTCGGACTAGCGGGAAGCACAGATACGCAGTATTTT CASSLVGLAGSTDTQYF